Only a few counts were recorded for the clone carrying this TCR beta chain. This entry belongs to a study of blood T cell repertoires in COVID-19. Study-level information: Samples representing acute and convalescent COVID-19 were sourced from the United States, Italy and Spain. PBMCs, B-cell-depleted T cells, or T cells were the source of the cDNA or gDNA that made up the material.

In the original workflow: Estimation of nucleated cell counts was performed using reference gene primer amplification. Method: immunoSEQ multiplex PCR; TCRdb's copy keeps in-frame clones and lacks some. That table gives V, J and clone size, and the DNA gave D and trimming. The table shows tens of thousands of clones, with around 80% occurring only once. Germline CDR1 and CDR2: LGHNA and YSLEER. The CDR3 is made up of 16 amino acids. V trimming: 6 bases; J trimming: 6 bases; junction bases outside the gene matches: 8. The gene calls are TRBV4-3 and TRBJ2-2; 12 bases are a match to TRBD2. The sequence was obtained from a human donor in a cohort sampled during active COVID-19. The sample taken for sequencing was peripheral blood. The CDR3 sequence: CASRLTSGSGAGELFF. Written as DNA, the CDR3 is TGCGCCAGCAGATTGACTAGCGGGAGTGGGGCCGGGGAGCTGTTTTTT.